Here is one TCR beta chain with its context. Its antigen is not known. Time point: neoterminal ileum biopsy at postoperative endoscopy, about 6 months after surgery. Using immunoSEQ multiplex PCR, the repertoire was profiled, and TCRdb retains in-frame clones only, with some absent. The table includes about 60,000 clones, less than 90% detected once. The data derive from a study of T cell repertoires in ileal Crohn's disease. Broader study findings: High-frequency clones were more common in sorted CD8 than CD4 cells.

This CDR3 has 16 residues. Germline V gene data show CDR1 as MGHDK and CDR2 as SYGVNS. Trimming removed 4 bases from V and 6 bases from J; junction bases left unmatched: 14. The V gene is TRBV25-1, the J gene TRBJ1-1, with 7 bases matching TRBD1. The receptor comes from an adult with Crohn's disease. What was sequenced was ileal tissue. CDR3 sequence reads: CASSGQGRTVWPEAFF. CDR3 bases: TGTGCCAGCAGTGGACAGGGCCGTACCGTTTGGCCTGAAGCTTTCTTT.